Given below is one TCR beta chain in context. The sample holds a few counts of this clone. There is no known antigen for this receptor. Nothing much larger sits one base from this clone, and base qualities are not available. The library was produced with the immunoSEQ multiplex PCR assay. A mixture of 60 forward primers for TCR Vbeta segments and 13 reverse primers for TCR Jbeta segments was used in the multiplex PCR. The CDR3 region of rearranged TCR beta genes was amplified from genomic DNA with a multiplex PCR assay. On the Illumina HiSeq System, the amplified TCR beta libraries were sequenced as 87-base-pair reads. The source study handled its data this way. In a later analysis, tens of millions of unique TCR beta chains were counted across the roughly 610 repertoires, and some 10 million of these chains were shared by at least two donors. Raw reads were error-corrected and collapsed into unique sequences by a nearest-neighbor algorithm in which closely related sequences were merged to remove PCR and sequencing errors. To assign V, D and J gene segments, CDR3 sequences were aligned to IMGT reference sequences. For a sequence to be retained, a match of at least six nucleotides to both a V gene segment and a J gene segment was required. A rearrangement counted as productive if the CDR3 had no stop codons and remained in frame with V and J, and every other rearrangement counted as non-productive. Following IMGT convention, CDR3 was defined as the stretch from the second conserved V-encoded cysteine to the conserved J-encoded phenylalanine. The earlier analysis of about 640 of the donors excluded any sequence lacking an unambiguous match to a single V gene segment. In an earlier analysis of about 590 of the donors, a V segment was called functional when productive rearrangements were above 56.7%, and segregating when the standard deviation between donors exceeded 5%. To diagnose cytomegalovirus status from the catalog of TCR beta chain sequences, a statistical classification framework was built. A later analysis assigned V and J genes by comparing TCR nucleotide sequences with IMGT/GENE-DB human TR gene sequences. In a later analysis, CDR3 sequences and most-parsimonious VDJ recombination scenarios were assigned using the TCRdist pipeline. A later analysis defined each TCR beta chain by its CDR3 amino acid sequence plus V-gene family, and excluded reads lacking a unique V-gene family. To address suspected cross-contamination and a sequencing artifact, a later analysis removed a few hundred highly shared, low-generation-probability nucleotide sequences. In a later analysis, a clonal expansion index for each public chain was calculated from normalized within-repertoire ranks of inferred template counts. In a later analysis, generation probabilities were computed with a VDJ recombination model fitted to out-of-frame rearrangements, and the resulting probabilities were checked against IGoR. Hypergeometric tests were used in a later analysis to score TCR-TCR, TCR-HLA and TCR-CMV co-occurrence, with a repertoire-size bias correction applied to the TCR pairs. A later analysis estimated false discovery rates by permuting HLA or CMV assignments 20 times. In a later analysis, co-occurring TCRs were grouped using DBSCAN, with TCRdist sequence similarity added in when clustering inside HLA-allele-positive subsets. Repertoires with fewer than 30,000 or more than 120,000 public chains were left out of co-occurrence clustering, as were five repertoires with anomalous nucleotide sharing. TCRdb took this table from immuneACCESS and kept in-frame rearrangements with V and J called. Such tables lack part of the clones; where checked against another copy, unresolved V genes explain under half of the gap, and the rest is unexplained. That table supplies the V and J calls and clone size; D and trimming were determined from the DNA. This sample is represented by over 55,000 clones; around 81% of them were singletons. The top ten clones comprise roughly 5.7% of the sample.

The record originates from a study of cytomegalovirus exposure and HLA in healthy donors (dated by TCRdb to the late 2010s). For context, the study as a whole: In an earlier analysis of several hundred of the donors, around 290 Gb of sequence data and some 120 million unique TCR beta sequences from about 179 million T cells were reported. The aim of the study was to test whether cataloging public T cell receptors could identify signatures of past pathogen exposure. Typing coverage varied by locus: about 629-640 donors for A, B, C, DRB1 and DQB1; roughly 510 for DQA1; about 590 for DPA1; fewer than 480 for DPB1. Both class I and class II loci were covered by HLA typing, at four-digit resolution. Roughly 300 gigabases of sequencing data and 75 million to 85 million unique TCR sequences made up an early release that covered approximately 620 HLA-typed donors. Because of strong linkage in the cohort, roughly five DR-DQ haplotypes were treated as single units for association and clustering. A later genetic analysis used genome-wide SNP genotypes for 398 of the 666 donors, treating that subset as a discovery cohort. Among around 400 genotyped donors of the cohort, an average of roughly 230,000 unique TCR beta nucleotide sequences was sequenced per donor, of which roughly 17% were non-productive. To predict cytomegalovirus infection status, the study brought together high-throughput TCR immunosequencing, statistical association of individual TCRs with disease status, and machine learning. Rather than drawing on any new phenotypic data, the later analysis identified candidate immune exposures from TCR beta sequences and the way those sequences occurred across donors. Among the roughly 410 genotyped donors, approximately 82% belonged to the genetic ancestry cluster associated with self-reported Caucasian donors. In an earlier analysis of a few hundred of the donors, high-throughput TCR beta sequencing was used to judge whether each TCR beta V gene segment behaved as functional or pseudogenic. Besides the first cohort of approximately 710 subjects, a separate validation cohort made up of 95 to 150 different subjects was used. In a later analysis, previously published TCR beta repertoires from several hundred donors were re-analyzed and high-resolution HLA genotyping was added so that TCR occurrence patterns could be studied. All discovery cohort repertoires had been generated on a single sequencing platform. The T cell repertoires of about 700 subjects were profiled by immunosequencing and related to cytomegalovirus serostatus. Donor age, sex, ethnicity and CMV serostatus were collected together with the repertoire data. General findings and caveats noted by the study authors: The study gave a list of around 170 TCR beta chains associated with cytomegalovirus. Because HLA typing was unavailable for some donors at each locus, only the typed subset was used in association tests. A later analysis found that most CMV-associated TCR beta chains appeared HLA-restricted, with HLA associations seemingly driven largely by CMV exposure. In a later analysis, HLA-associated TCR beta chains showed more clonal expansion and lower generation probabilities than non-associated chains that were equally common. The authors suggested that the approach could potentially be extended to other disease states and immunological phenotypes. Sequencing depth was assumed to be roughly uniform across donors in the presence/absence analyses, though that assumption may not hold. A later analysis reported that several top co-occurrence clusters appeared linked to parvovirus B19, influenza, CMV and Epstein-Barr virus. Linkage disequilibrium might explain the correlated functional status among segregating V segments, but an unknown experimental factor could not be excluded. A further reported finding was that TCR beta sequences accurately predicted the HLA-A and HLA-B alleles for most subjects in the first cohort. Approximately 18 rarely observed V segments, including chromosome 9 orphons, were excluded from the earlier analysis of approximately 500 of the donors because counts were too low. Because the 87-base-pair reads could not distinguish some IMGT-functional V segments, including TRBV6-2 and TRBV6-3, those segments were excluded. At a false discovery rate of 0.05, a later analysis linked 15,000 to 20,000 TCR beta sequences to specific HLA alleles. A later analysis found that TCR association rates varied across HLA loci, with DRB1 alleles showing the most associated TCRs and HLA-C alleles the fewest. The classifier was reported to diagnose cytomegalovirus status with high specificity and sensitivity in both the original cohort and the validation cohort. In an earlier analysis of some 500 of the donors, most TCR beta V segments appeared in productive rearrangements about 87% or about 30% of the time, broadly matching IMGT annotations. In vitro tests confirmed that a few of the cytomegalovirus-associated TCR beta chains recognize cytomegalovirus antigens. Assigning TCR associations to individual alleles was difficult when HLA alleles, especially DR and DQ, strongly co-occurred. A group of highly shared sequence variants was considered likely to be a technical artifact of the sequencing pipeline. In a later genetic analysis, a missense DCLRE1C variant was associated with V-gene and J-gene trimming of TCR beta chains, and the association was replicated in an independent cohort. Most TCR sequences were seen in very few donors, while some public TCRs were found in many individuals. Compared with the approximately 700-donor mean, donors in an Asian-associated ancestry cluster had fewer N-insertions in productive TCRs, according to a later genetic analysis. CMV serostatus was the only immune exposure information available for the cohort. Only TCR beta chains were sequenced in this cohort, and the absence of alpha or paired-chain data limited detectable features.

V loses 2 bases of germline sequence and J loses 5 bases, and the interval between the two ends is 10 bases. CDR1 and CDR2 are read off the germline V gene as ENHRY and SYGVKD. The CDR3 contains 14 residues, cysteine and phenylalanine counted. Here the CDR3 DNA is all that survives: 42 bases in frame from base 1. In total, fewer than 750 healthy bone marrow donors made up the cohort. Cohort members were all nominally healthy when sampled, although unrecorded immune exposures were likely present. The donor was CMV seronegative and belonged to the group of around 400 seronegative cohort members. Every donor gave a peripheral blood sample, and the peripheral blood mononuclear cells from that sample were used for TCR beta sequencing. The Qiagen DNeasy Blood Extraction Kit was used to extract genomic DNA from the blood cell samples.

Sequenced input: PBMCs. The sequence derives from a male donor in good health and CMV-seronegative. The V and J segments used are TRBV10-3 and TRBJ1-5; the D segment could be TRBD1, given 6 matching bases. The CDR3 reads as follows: CAISENRQDQPQHF. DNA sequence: TGTGCCATCAGTGAGAACCGACAGGATCAGCCCCAGCATTTT.